Described below is a single T cell receptor (beta chain) sequence and its context. The authors' processing: Amplification with reference gene primers provided the estimates of nucleated cell counts. Assay: immunoSEQ multiplex PCR; the TCRdb copy retains only in-frame clones and omits some. V and J calls and clone size are those listed in that table; D and trimming were worked out from the DNA. The sample carries around 160,000 clones, around 85% recorded once. The data derive from a study of blood T cell repertoires in COVID-19. The overall study: Italy, Spain and the United States were the sources of the convalescent and acute COVID-19 samples.

This CDR3 is 14 amino acids long. The germline CDR1 and CDR2 sequences are SGHRS and YFSETQ. Unmatched junction bases numbered 5, after V lost 3 bases and J lost 3 bases. Sequencing was carried out using peripheral blood. This receptor was obtained from a woman in her 40s with active or convalescent COVID-19. V and J are TRBV5-1 and TRBJ2-5; 7 bases line up with TRBD2. CDR3 sequence reads: CASSSRTREETQYF. The DNA for the CDR3 is TGCGCCAGCAGCTCCCGGACTAGAGAAGAGACCCAGTACTTC. The full variable domain, completed using reference TRBV5-1 and TRBJ2-5, is KAGVTQTPRYLIKTRGQQVTLSCSPISGHRSVSWYQQTPGQGLQFLFEYFSETQRNKGNFPGRFSGRQFSNSRSEMNVSTLELGDSALYLCASSSRTREETQYFGPGTRLLVL.